The 17 T cell receptor beta chains reported below all come from one sample, sequenced in a study of blood T cell repertoires in COVID-19 (TCRdb year 2020). Libraries were built with the immunoSEQ multiplex PCR assay. TCRdb limited this immuneACCESS table to in-frame rearrangements with V and J called. A share of clones is missing; checked studies link under half to unresolved V genes, and the rest is unexplained. The sample contains some 260,000 clones, around 80% of them found a single time. Together, the top ten hold about 4% of the sample. Sequencing input: PBMCs or T cells enriched from blood (not recorded which). The source is a young man with acute COVID-19.

This chain links TRBV19 with TRBJ2-3, with TRBD2 matching over 8 bases. The V segment lost 5 bases and the J segment 0 bases; nucleotides outside the gene matches: 7. Germline V gives CDR1 LNHDA, CDR2 SQIVND (reference sequence). This CDR3 spans 16 amino acids. CDR3 in amino acids: CASSQGSGVSTDTQYF. In DNA, the CDR3 is TGTGCCAGTAGTCAGGGTAGCGGGGTGAGCACAGATACGCAGTATTTT. Supplemented by reference TRBV19 and TRBJ2-3, the full variable domain reads DGGITQSPKYLFRKEGQNVTLSCEQNLNHDAMYWYRQDPGQGLRLIYYSQIVNDFQKGDIAEGYSVSREKKESFPLTVTSAQKNPTAFYLCASSQGSGVSTDTQYFGPGTRLTVL.

The V and J genes are TRBV7-2 and TRBJ2-3; TRBD1 is a possible D gene (5 bases). The germline CDR1 and CDR2 sequences are SGHTA and FQGNSA. Trimming pared 2 bases from V and 2 bases from J, leaving 8 bases between. The CDR3 is made up of 14 amino acids. CDR3 region: CASSLQGYTDTQYF. In DNA form, the CDR3 reads TGTGCCAGCAGCTTACAGGGCTACACAGATACGCAGTATTTT.

V is TRBV14 and J is TRBJ2-1; 7 bases align to TRBD2. This CDR3 has 16 residues. CDR1 and CDR2 from the germline V gene are SGHDN and FVKESK. V dropped 9 bases and J dropped 0; count of bases not matched to a gene: 11. In nucleotides, the CDR3 is TGTGCCAGTGCCGGGGGGAGGACGAGCTCCTACAATGAGCAGTTCTTC. The encoded protein is CASAGGRTSSYNEQFF.

The V gene is TRBV6-2 or TRBV6-3, the J gene TRBJ2-3; 9 positions agree with TRBD2. Germline V lookup: CDR1 MNHEY, CDR2 SVGEGT. The V segment lost 4 bases and the J segment 2 bases; nucleotides outside the gene matches: 4. The CDR3 totals 15 residues. The CDR3 DNA follows: TGTGCCAGCAGTTCAGTAGCGGGGGTCACAGATACGCAGTATTTT. As protein: CASSSVAGVTDTQYF.

The chain links TRBV6-5 to TRBJ1-2, with 8 bases lining up with TRBD1. Unmatched junction bases numbered 4, after V lost 6 bases and J lost 4 bases. CDR3 length: 13 residues. Germline loops: CDR1 MNHEY, CDR2 SVGAGI. The CDR3 nucleotides read TGTGCCAGCAGACGTGGACAGGGCTATGGCTACACCTTC. This sequence encodes CASRRGQGYGYTF.

The V gene is TRBV18, the J gene TRBJ1-1, with D possibly matching TRBD1 (6 bases). The CDR3 extends over 14 amino acids. V lost 4 bases and J lost 1, with 10 bases in between. Looked up from germline, CDR1 is KGHSH and CDR2 is LQKENI. CDR3: CASSQQGENTEAFF. The CDR3 DNA follows: TGTGCCAGCTCACAACAGGGAGAGAACACTGAAGCTTTCTTT.

This chain connects TRBV11-2 to TRBJ1-6, with 8 bases lining up with TRBD1. J gave up 9 bases and V 0 bases, and 13 bases lay outside the gene matches. The CDR3 covers 18 residues. Germline CDR1 SGHAT, CDR2 FQNNGV. DNA of the CDR3: TGTGCCAGCAGCTTAGATCCGGGGGCCAGGGGGCCGGGTTCACCCCTCCACTTT. It specifies CASSLDPGARGPGSPLHF.

V is TRBV19 and J is TRBJ2-2; 9 bases are a match to TRBD2. The CDR3 contains 17 residues. Trimming at V came to 3 bases and at J to 3 bases, leaving 8 bases not matched to a gene. Looked up from germline, CDR1 is LNHDA and CDR2 is SQIVND (reference sequence). CDR3 sequence: CASSISISGSDTGELFF. In DNA, the CDR3 is TGTGCCAGTAGTATTTCGATTAGCGGGAGCGACACCGGGGAGCTGTTTTTT. Combining the CDR3 with reference TRBV19 and TRBJ2-2 gives the whole variable domain DGGITQSPKYLFRKEGQNVTLSCEQNLNHDAMYWYRQDPGQGLRLIYYSQIVNDFQKGDIAEGYSVSREKKESFPLTVTSAQKNPTAFYLCASSISISGSDTGELFFGEGSRLTVL.

The CDR3 nucleotides are TGTGCCAGTAGTATAAATGTAATTGGGAGCGGGGAGACCCAGTACTTC. Residues: CASSINVIGSGETQYF. V is TRBV19 and J is TRBJ2-5; tentative D call: TRBD2 (6 bases). V lost 2 bases, J lost 5 bases, and 18 bases lay in between. The length of the CDR3 is 16 residues. Germline CDR1 and CDR2: LNHDA and SQIVND (reference sequence).

This clone was observed a single time. The V call is TRBV24-1, the J call TRBJ2-1, with TRBD2 matching over 16 bases. With 3 bases clipped from V and 0 bases from J, the junction kept 4 bases outside the gene matches. Germline assignment: CDR1 KGHDR and CDR2 SFDVKD. The CDR3 runs to 19 residues. This chain's CDR3 is CATSDRGTSGGASYNEQFF. CDR3 nucleotide sequence: TGTGCCACCAGTGATAGAGGGACTAGCGGGGGGGCCTCCTACAATGAGCAGTTCTTC.

The chain is built from TRBV7-9 and TRBJ1-2, with 8 positions matching TRBD1. The germline CDR1 and CDR2 sequences are SEHNR and FQNEAQ (reference sequence). V was pared by 0 bases and J by 7 bases, with 7 bases of the junction left unmatched. The CDR3 consists of 15 residues. In DNA form, the CDR3 reads TGTGCCAGCAGCTTAGCGAGCGGACAGGGACTTGGCTACACCTTC. Encoded protein: CASSLASGQGLGYTF.

On this clone itself: An end of the junction differs from the germline gene, which may be a read error. The chain couples TRBV5-1 to TRBJ1-1; D uncertain. The germline V gene has CDR1 SGHRS and CDR2 YFSETQ. This CDR3 has 12 residues. As DNA, the CDR3 is TGTGCCAGCAGTACGGGAAGCACTGAAGCTTTCTTT. It encodes CASSTGSTEAFF. Full variable domain (outside the CDR3, taken from reference TRBV5-1 and TRBJ1-1): KAGVTQTPRYLIKTRGQQVTLSCSPISGHRSVSWYQQTPGQGLQFLFEYFSETQRNKGNFPGRFSGRQFSNSRSEMNVSTLELGDSALYLCASSTGSTEAFFGQGTRLTVV.

This clone has just one count. This CDR3 reads CASSLGLVGSYNEQFF. CDR3 sequence (DNA): TGTGCCAGCAGCTTGGGACTAGTGGGCTCCTACAATGAGCAGTTCTTC. This chain connects TRBV7-3 to TRBJ2-1, with TRBD2 identical over 8 bases. CDR1 is SGHTA and CDR2 is FQGTGA in the germline V gene. The V segment lost 3 bases and the J segment 0 bases; nucleotides outside the gene matches: 4. This CDR3 contains 16 residues.

The gene calls are TRBV3-1 (or the pseudogene TRBV3-2) and TRBJ1-2; D not resolved. The V gene's germline CDR1 is LGHDT and CDR2 YNNKEL (reference sequence). The CDR3 sequence is 14 residues long. V was shortened by 2 bases and J by 5 bases, with 12 bases between the two germline ends. CDR3 residues: CASSQLESLYGYTF. The DNA for the CDR3 is TGTGCCAGCAGCCAACTAGAGTCGCTTTATGGCTACACCTTC.

The chain is built from TRBV9 and TRBJ1-4; D gene ambiguous. The CDR3 loop spans 13 amino acids. V gave up 7 bases and J gave up 8 bases, with 15 bases separating them. Germline V gives CDR1 SGDLS, CDR2 YYNGEE. CDR3: CASGQTLDEKLFF. Here the CDR3 DNA reads TGTGCCAGCGGTCAGACCCTAGACGAAAAACTGTTTTTT.

This clone appeared once. The rearrangement links TRBV6-1 to TRBJ1-2; tentative D call: TRBD1 (5 bases). CDR1 and CDR2 (germline): MNHNS, SASEGT. Between the trimmed V and J ends, which lost 2 bases and 5 bases, there was a span of 9 bases. CDR3 length: 13 residues. DNA for the CDR3: TGTGCCAGCAGTGAACACGGGGGATATGGCTACACCTTC. This translates into CASSEHGGYGYTF.

This clone is a singleton in its sample. In DNA form, the CDR3 reads TGCGCCAGCAGCGGGGGACAGGGGGCGGGAGAGACCCAGTACTTC. Residues: CASSGGQGAGETQYF. The chain is built from TRBV5-1 and TRBJ2-5; TRBD1 aligns across 12 bases. The CDR3 has 15 amino acids. Germline V gives CDR1 SGHRS, CDR2 YFSETQ. The junction had 5 bases not matched to a gene; V was cut back by 4 bases and J by 4 bases.